These T cell receptor beta chains were read from a single sample in a study of blood T cell repertoires in COVID-19. The method was immunoSEQ multiplex PCR; TCRdb's version includes in-frame clones alone and lacks a portion of them. The sample holds over 200,000 clones, 75% to 90% seen once. The specimen was PBMCs or T cells enriched from blood (not recorded which). These receptors were collected from a woman aged 30 to 39 who had been exposed to COVID-19. Each CDR3 is given with its conserved first and last residue.

j_call | v_call | cdr3_aa
TRBJ2-7 | TRBV19 | CASSPRTGWSYEQYF
TRBJ1-2 | TRBV5-8 | CASTPRQGIYGYTF
TRBJ2-2 | TRBV19 | CASRDSPGELFF
TRBJ1-1 | TRBV20-1 | CSAGHNTEAFF
TRBJ1-4 | TRBV2 | CATRGGRGNEKLFF
TRBJ2-1 | TRBV6-4 | CASSREDRGRNEQFF
TRBJ1-1 | TRBV19 | CASTIPGDTEAFF
TRBJ2-7 | TRBV3-1/TRBV3-2 | CASSQVSGGTYEQYF
TRBJ1-1 | TRBV24-1 | CATSDPPGEEAFF
TRBJ1-1 | TRBV12-3/TRBV12-4 | CASSFRGTEAFF
TRBJ2-2 | TRBV24-1 | CATSKTGTGTGELFF
TRBJ1-6 | TRBV7-3 | CASSLRGGYNSPLHF
TRBJ2-7 | TRBV28 | CASSPGGAGLGGEQYF
TRBJ1-3 | TRBV6-5 | CASRIGTASGNTIYF
TRBJ2-2 | TRBV10-3 | CATASDRGPGGTGELFF
TRBJ1-2 | TRBV28 | CASRQGGNNYGYTF
TRBJ1-5 | TRBV18 | CASSEQGASNQPQHF
TRBJ2-7 | TRBV27 | CASSLRDRGYEQYF
TRBJ1-5 | TRBV5-6 | CASSSRDSTRHQPQHF
TRBJ1-1 | TRBV5-5 | CASRVGQGPEAFF
TRBJ2-7 | TRBV4-1 | CASSQVQTESIYEQYF
TRBJ1-2 | TRBV6-5 | CASSYSAQGSYGYTF
TRBJ1-1 | TRBV5-1 | CASSLGIGTGRGTEAFF
TRBJ1-5 | TRBV2 | CASSEALPGREPQHF
TRBJ1-2 | TRBV24-1 | CATSDPGQGNYGYTF
TRBJ1-2 | TRBV19 | CASSIDLAANYGYTF
TRBJ1-2 | TRBV24-1 | CTTSTGAAYGYTF
TRBJ1-5 | TRBV12-1 | CASSPGQPQHF
TRBJ1-2 | TRBV19 | CASSKSLWDRYQNYGYTF
TRBJ2-7 | TRBV5-6 | CALRGGASGEQYF
TRBJ2-1 | TRBV11-3 | CASSTGLAGAYNEQFF
TRBJ2-1 | TRBV9 | CASGRGGYNEQFF
TRBJ2-5 | TRBV5-1 | CASSLARAGQETQYF
TRBJ1-5 | TRBV6-1 | CASSERQVSNQPQHF
TRBJ2-5 | TRBV7-2 | CASSPRTLQETQYF
TRBJ1-6 | TRBV21-1 | CASSIGTGRSSPLHF
TRBJ1-4 | TRBV19 | CATGQGATNEKLFF
TRBJ2-2 | TRBV30 | CAWRGRIRTGELFF
TRBJ2-7 | TRBV2 | CASSDRLPYEQYF
TRBJ1-4 | TRBV7-9 | CASSSQGSNEKLFF